This T cell receptor beta chain appears in the sequencing data of a study of OX40 agonist ivuxolimab in advanced cancers. Findings of the study overall: The average count of expanded clones was higher among CD8+ T cells than among CD4+.

As regards this clone: Its antigen is not identified.

The CDR3 runs to 12 residues. The trim removed 5 bases at V and 7 bases at J, leaving 3 bases unmatched. Germline V gene lookup returns CDR1 MNHNS and CDR2 SASEGT. Measured with immunoSEQ multiplex PCR; TCRdb has only the in-frame clones, and not every one. The sample includes about 77,000 clones, just over 90% of them seen just once. The sequencing here drew on CD4+ or CD8+ T cells sorted from blood, taken in a trial of the OX40 agonist ivuxolimab. The chain has TRBV6-1 and TRBJ2-7; 9 bases are shared with TRBD2. This sequence was found in an adult with an advanced solid tumor such as melanoma, head and neck, liver or kidney cancer. DNA for the CDR3: TGTGCCAGCAGTTCCACTAGCGGGGAGCAGTACTTC. The encoded protein is CASSSTSGEQYF.